This T cell receptor beta chain was recorded in a study of brain metastases from non-small cell lung cancer. Study observations and caveats: T-cell infiltration was lower in brain metastases than primaries (P < 0.001). Brain metastases shared most TCR repertoire with primaries, with sparse T cells. T-cell clones appeared expanded in approximately 60% of brain metastases relative to matched primary tumors.

CDR1 is SGHTA, CDR2 FQGNSA, per germline. The CDR3 consists of 13 residues. V was pared by 4 bases and J by 7 bases, with 4 bases of the junction left unmatched. In its sample, this clone was seen a few times. The target antigen is unknown. Data came from immunoSEQ multiplex PCR; TCRdb stores just in-frame clones and leaves some out. The sample records roughly 4,200 clones, 70% to 90% being singletons. The chain is built from TRBV7-2 and TRBJ2-1, with 7 positions matching TRBD2. Sequenced input: primary lung tumor tissue. The TCR was taken from a donor over 35 with non-small cell lung cancer. CDR3: CASSSMGGNEQFF. CDR3 DNA: TGTGCCAGCAGCTCAATGGGGGGGAATGAGCAGTTCTTC.